This T cell receptor beta chain is drawn from a study of T-cell memory formation after mild COVID-19. Study overall: There were largely donor-specific TCR clusters.

Study outcomes and limitations: A subset of responding clones appeared in pre-infection memory, suggesting cross-reactive memory joined. Largely, contracting CD4+ clones fell within CM and EM, and contracting CD8+ clones within EMRA.

Via MiXCR, TCRdb re-called the 5' RACE reads, giving one row per CDR3 protein. The sample includes about 440,000 distinct CDR3 sequences, about 20% seen only once; the top ten take 7.5% to 9.5%. A remark on this clonotype: Its cognate antigen is unknown.

V lost 3 bases and J lost 0, with 12 bases in between. Germline V gene lookup returns CDR1 KGHDR and CDR2 SFDVKD. CDR3 length equals 16 residues. The source material was PBMCs or a T cell subset sorted from them (not recorded which). This receptor was obtained from an adult woman who had mild COVID-19 (a few samples of this study predate the infection). Cell type and time point are not known. The chain employs TRBV24-1 and TRBJ2-3; D is undetermined. The CDR3 sequence: CATSDTTLTSTDTQYF. Here the CDR3 DNA reads TGTGCCACCAGTGATACTACATTGACTAGCACAGATACGCAGTATTTT.